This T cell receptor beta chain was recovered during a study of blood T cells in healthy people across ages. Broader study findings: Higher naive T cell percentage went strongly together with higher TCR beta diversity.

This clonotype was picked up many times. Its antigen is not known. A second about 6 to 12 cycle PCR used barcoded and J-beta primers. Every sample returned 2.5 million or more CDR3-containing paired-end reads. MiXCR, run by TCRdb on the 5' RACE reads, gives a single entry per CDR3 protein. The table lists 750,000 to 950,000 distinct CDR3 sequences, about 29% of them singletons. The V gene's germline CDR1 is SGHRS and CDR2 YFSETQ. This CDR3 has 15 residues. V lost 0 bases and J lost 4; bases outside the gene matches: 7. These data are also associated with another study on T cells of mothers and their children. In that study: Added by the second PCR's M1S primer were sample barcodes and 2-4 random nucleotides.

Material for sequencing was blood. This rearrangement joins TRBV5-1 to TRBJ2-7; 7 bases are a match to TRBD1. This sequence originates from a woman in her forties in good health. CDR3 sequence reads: CASSLDSGTAYEQYF. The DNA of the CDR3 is TGCGCCAGCAGCTTGGATAGTGGGACAGCGTACGAGCAGTACTTC.